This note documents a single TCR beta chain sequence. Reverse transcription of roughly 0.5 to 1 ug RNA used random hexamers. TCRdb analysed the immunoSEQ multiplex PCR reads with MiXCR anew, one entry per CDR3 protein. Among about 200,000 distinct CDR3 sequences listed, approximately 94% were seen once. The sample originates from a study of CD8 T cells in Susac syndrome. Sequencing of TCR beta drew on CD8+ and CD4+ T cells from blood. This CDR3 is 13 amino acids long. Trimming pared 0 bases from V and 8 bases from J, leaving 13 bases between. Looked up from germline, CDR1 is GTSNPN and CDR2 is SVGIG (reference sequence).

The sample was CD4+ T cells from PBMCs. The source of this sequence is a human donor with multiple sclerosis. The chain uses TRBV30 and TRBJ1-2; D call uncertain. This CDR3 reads CAWSVGEGIGYTF. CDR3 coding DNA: TGTGCCTGGAGTGTCGGAGAGGGCATCGGCTACACCTTC.